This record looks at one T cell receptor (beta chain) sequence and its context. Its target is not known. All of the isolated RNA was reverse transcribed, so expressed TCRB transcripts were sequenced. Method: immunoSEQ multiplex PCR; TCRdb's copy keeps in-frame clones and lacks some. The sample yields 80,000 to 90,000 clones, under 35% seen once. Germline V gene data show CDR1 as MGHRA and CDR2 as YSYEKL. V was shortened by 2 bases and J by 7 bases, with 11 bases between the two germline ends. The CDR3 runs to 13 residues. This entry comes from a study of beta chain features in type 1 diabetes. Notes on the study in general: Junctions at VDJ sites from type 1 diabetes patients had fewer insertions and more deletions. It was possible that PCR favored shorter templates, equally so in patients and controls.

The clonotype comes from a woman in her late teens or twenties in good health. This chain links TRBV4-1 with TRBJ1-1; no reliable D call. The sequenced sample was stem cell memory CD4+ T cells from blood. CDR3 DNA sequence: TGCGCCAGCAGCCAACACAGACCGATTGAAGCTTTCTTT. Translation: CASSQHRPIEAFF.